This T cell receptor beta chain was sequenced for a study of T cells after posttransplantation cyclophosphamide. Whole-study findings and limits: Blood and skin or GI T cell repertoires showed limited TRB overlap. Donor CD8+ memory clones often dominated recipient blood repertoires at later times. TRB clonality was highly associated with recipient CMV seropositivity and reactivation.

V was cut by 0 bases and J by 1 base, with 13 bases left in between. Germline V gene lookup returns CDR1 SGHNT and CDR2 YYREEE (reference sequence). The CDR3 is 16 amino acids. In its sample, this clone was seen many times. Its antigen is currently unknown. The assay was immunoSEQ multiplex PCR, and TCRdb's table has in-frame clones only and misses some. This sample has about 38,000 clones, each found more than once. The chain carries TRBV5-4 and TRBJ1-1, with no clear D. The receptor was isolated from a man over 45 in good health, CMV-negative, and a related stem cell transplant donor. Input material: PBMCs. CDR3 amino acids: CASSLEAASGNTEAFF. The DNA for the CDR3 is TGTGCCAGCAGCTTGGAGGCCGCCTCGGGGAACACTGAAGCTTTCTTT.